The source of this T cell receptor beta chain is a study of cytomegalovirus exposure and HLA in healthy donors. This PCR relied on a set of 60 Vbeta primers and 13 Jbeta primers. Profiled with immunoSEQ multiplex PCR; TCRdb holds only in-frame clones, not every one. The sample gives 150,000 to 180,000 clones, 80% of which show up once; about 13% is in the top ten. From germline, CDR1 is SGHVS and CDR2 FQNEAQ. The CDR3 is made up of 14 amino acids. V lost 5 bases, J lost 4 bases, and 12 bases lay in between. This receptor was taken from a man aged 25 to 40 in good health and CMV-seropositive. Sequencing was carried out using PBMCs. The chain couples TRBV7-8 to TRBJ1-5; D perhaps matches TRBD1 (5 bases). CDR3 region: CASSPPQANQPQHF. The CDR3 DNA sequence: TGTGCCAGCAGCCCCCCACAGGCTAATCAGCCCCAGCATTTT.